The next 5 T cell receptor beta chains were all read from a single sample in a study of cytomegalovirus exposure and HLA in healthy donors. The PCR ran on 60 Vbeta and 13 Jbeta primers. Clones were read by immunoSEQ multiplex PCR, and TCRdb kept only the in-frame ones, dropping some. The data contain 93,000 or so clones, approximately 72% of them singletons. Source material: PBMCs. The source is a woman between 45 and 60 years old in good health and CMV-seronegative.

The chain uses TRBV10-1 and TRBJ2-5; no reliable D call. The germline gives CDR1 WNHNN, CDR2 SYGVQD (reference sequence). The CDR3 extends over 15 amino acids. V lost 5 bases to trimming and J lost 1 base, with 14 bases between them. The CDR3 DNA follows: TGCGCCAGCAGTAGTCTGACGGCTAGCCAAGAGACCCAGTACTTC. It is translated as CASSSLTASQETQYF.

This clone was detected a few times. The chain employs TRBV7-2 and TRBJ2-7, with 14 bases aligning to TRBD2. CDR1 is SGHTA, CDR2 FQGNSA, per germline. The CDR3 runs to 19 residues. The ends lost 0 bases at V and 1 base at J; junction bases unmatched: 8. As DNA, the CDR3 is TGTGCCAGCAGCTTAGCGTCGGGGACTAGCGGGAGTGGGTCCTACGAGCAGTACTTC. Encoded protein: CASSLASGTSGSGSYEQYF.

CDR3 coding DNA: TGTGCCAGCAGCTTAGCGCGCGGGGCAGCTCAGCCCCAGCATTTT. Translated, it gives CASSLARGAAQPQHF. V is TRBV7-2 and J is TRBJ1-5, with D possibly TRBD1 on 5 matching bases. V shed 0 bases and J shed 6 bases, with 12 bases lying between them. CDR1 is SGHTA and CDR2 is FQGNSA in the germline V gene. The CDR3 runs to 15 residues.

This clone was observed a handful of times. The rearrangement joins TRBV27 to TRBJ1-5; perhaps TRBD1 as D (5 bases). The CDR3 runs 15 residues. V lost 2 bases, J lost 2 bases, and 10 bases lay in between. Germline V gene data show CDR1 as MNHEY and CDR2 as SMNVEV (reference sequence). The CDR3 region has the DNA TGTGCCAGCAGTTTAGGGGGAGGGGGCAATCAGCCCCAGCATTTT. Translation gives CASSLGGGGNQPQHF.

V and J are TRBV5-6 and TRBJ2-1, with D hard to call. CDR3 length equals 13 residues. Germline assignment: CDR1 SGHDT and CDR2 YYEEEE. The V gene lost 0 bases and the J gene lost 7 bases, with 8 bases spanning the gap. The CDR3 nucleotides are TGTGCCAGCAGCTTGGGGGCCTCGAATGAGCAGTTCTTC. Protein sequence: CASSLGASNEQFF.